The next 23 T cell receptor beta chains were all read from a single sample in a study of T cell responses to AZD1222 COVID-19 vaccine. Method: immunoSEQ multiplex PCR; TCRdb's copy keeps in-frame clones and lacks some. The repertoire holds 190,000 or so clones, with approximately 93% as singletons. Source: peripheral blood, taken 28 days after the second AZD1222 dose. Source of these receptors: an adult who received the AZD1222 COVID-19 vaccine.

This chain uses TRBV10-3 with TRBJ1-2; D is unclear. The V and J ends lost 3 bases and 2 bases respectively, with 7 bases between them. The CDR3 is 13 residues long. Germline-derived CDR1 and CDR2 are ENHRY and SYGVKD. CDR3 sequence (DNA): TGTGCCATCAGTGAACGATACAACTATGGCTACACCTTC. Translation gives CAISERYNYGYTF.

The V and J genes are TRBV7-9 and TRBJ1-2, with D possibly TRBD1 on 5 matching bases. Trimming pared 1 base from V and 4 bases from J, leaving 13 bases between. The V gene's germline CDR1 is SEHNR and CDR2 FQNEAQ (reference sequence). The CDR3 totals 15 residues. In nucleotides, the CDR3 is TGTGCCAGCAGCTTAGGGTCTCAGGGAGGCTATGGCTACACCTTC. Translating gives CASSLGSQGGYGYTF.

The chain joins TRBV2 to TRBJ2-3; D remains unclear. CDR1 is SNHLY, CDR2 FYNNEI, per germline. This CDR3 contains 12 residues. Trimming removed 4 bases from V and 2 bases from J, with 4 bases in between. In DNA form, the CDR3 reads TGTGCCAGCAGTGGGCTCACAGATACGCAGTATTTT. Protein sequence: CASSGLTDTQYF.

This clone has more than one count but fewer than ten. The chain recombines TRBV20-1 with TRBJ1-1; D unclear. The CDR3 spans 12 residues. CDR1 is DFQATT and CDR2 is SNEGSKA in the germline V gene (reference sequence). V was cut by 3 bases and J by 1 base, with 6 bases left in between. CDR3: CSASDPNTEAFF. The DNA for the CDR3 is TGCAGTGCTAGTGACCCGAACACTGAAGCTTTCTTT.

This clone appeared once. The chain recombines TRBV7-6 with TRBJ2-1, with 12 bases fitting TRBD2. Germline CDR1 SGHVS, CDR2 FNYEAQ. CDR3 length: 15 residues. With V trimmed by 5 bases and J by 7 bases, 6 bases remained unmatched. Here the CDR3 DNA reads TGTGCCAGCAGCATGACTAGCGGGGGACTTAATGAGCAGTTCTTC. Translating gives CASSMTSGGLNEQFF.

J is TRBJ1-3 and V is TRBV6-5, with D unresolved. The germline V and J ends were trimmed by 6 bases and 3 bases, with 12 bases remaining between them. The length of the CDR3 is 14 residues. Looked up from germline, CDR1 is MNHEY and CDR2 is SVGAGI. The CDR3 DNA sequence: TGTGCCAGCAGGCGAGAGAGCATTGGAAACACCATATATTTT. Encoded protein: CASRRESIGNTIYF.

The table lists this clone with a count of one. The chain uses TRBV25-1 and TRBJ1-2; 7 nucleotides agree with TRBD1. The CDR3 extends over 15 amino acids. V dropped 4 bases and J dropped 4; count of bases not matched to a gene: 9. Germline lookup yields CDR1 MGHDK and CDR2 SYGVNS. CDR3: CASSGRQGRGYGYTF. In DNA, the CDR3 is TGTGCCAGCAGTGGGCGACAGGGACGGGGCTATGGCTACACCTTC.

The chain is built from TRBV3-1 (or the pseudogene TRBV3-2) and TRBJ1-4; D unclear. Trimming removed 2 bases from V and 2 bases from J, with 9 bases in between. The CDR3 is 15 residues long. CDR1 and CDR2 from the germline V gene are LGHDT and YNNKEL (reference sequence). CDR3 sequence reads: CASSQQGATNEKLFF. The CDR3 nucleotides read TGTGCCAGCAGCCAACAAGGTGCGACTAATGAAAAACTGTTTTTT.

This clone was observed once. The chain carries TRBV6-5 and TRBJ1-1; D is uncertain. The ends were cut back, 2 bases at V and 11 bases at J, with 12 bases in the middle. The CDR3 has 12 amino acids. The germline V gene has CDR1 MNHEY and CDR2 SVGAGI. CDR3 in amino acids: CASSYRAGEAFF. The CDR3 region has the DNA TGTGCCAGCAGTTACCGCGCGGGAGAGGCTTTCTTT.

The CDR3 DNA reads as TGTGCCAGCAGTATATATCCAGGGTCGAGCTCCTACGAGCAGTACTTC. Residues: CASSIYPGSSSYEQYF. V gene TRBV27 combines with J gene TRBJ2-7; D perhaps matches TRBD1 (5 bases). The CDR3 has 16 amino acids. Germline V gene data show CDR1 as MNHEY and CDR2 as SMNVEV (reference sequence). V was clipped by 5 bases and J by 0 bases, with 17 bases between them.

The chain recombines TRBV27 with TRBJ2-1; D might be TRBD1 (5 bases). The ends were cut back, 4 bases at V and 8 bases at J, with 15 bases in the middle. CDR3 length: 14 amino acids. The germline gives CDR1 MNHEY, CDR2 SMNVEV (reference sequence). DNA of the CDR3: TGTGCCAGCAGTTGGGCCAGGGCATCGGATGAGCAGTTCTTC. The encoded protein is CASSWARASDEQFF.

The sample holds a few counts of this clone. The chain has TRBV19 and TRBJ1-3, with D unresolved. Germline values: CDR1 LNHDA, CDR2 SQIVND (reference sequence). The V end lost 7 bases, the J end lost 0 bases, and 7 bases lay between the germline ends. This CDR3 is 13 amino acids long. CDR3 residues: CASKAGSGNTIYF. In DNA, the CDR3 is TGTGCCAGTAAAGCAGGCTCTGGAAACACCATATATTTT.

The V gene is TRBV6-2 or TRBV6-3, the J gene TRBJ1-2; perhaps TRBD1 as D (6 bases). The germline V gene has CDR1 MNHEY and CDR2 SVGEGT. The CDR3 consists of 13 residues. V lost 6 bases to trimming and J lost 5 bases, with 13 bases between them. This CDR3 is CASSEMGAYGYTF. The CDR3 DNA reads TGTGCCAGCAGCGAAATGGGGGCTTATGGCTACACCTTC.

V is TRBV30 and J is TRBJ2-7, with D uncertain. CDR1 and CDR2 (germline): GTSNPN, SVGIG (reference sequence). V lost 5 bases and J 0 bases, leaving 8 bases between the germline ends. The CDR3 is 12 residues long. Here the CDR3 reads CAWGQSSYEQYF. For the CDR3, the DNA is TGTGCCTGGGGGCAGAGCTCCTACGAGCAGTACTTC. Based on the CDR3 plus reference TRBV30 and TRBJ2-7, the full variable domain is SQTIHQWPATLVQPVGSPLSLECTVEGTSNPNLYWYRQAAGRGLQLLFYSVGIGQISSEVPQNLSASRPQDRQFILSSKKLLLSDSGFYLCAWGQSSYEQYFGPGTRLTVT.

The chain combines TRBV19 with TRBJ1-3; perhaps TRBD1 as D (6 bases). The CDR3 covers 14 residues. Germline assignment: CDR1 LNHDA and CDR2 SQIVND (reference sequence). Trimming took off 2 bases at V and 3 bases at J, with 8 bases between the two ends. The CDR3 spells CASSIQGLGNTIYF. The CDR3 nucleotides read TGTGCCAGTAGTATACAGGGGCTTGGAAACACCATATATTTT.

The V and J genes are TRBV15 and TRBJ1-1; 9 bases agree with TRBD1. The V and J ends lost 1 base and 8 bases, in that order; junction bases with no gene match: 5. The CDR3 runs to 14 residues. Germline loops: CDR1 LNHNV, CDR2 YYDKDF (reference sequence). DNA of the CDR3: TGTGCCACCAGCAGAGTGGACAGGGGAAGAGAAGCTTTCTTT. Protein: CATSRVDRGREAFF.

The chain recombines TRBV12-3 or TRBV12-4 with TRBJ1-1, with D hard to call. The CDR3 sequence is 13 residues long. The V and J ends lost 3 bases and 3 bases respectively, with 8 bases between them. CDR3 region: CASSLAGDTEAFF. The CDR3 region has the DNA TGTGCCAGCAGTTTGGCGGGCGACACTGAAGCTTTCTTT.

V usage is TRBV7-9 and J usage is TRBJ1-2; D is possibly TRBD1 (5 bases). The V end lost 8 bases, the J end lost 4 bases, and 17 bases lay between the germline ends. The CDR3 spans 14 residues. The germline gives CDR1 SEHNR, CDR2 FQNEAQ (reference sequence). The CDR3 nucleotides are TGTGCCAGCTTGCCGGGGGGTTCAATCTATGGCTACACCTTC. Translated, it gives CASLPGGSIYGYTF.

This chain uses TRBV6-6 with TRBJ1-3; D unresolved. The CDR3 has 17 amino acids. V shed 5 bases and J shed 0 bases, with 17 bases lying between them. Germline CDR1 is MNHNY and CDR2 is SVGAGI (reference sequence). CDR3 DNA: TGTGCCAGCAGTCGCGGAAACCTATTAATCTCTGGAAACACCATATATTTT. Protein product: CASSRGNLLISGNTIYF.

The genes are TRBV11-1 and TRBJ1-3, with 11 bases that match TRBD1. CDR3 length: 16 residues. From germline, CDR1 is SGHAT and CDR2 FQDESV (reference sequence). V gave up 5 bases and J gave up 2 bases; unmatched junction bases: 5. In nucleotides, the CDR3 is TGTGCCAGCAGCCCCAGGGACAGGGGGACTGGAAACACCATATATTTT. As protein: CASSPRDRGTGNTIYF.

V and J are TRBV5-4 and TRBJ2-2, with no clear D. Germline V gene data show CDR1 as SGHNT and CDR2 as YYREEE (reference sequence). This CDR3 contains 11 residues. Trimming took 10 bases from V and 4 from J, leaving 8 bases between them. The DNA for the CDR3 is TGTGCCGCCGTGGGCACCGGGGAGCTGTTTTTT. It translates to CAAVGTGELFF. The full variable domain, rest sourced from reference TRBV5-4 and TRBJ2-2, is ETGVTQSPTHLIKTRGQQVTLRCSSQSGHNTVSWYQQALGQGPQFIFQYYREEENGRGNFPPRFSGLQFPNYSSELNVNALELDDSALYLCAAVGTGELFFGEGSRLTVL.

This clone occurred once. V and J are TRBV5-6 and TRBJ1-1, with a weak D call TRBD1 (6 bases). The germline V and J ends were trimmed by 4 bases and 12 bases, with 16 bases remaining between them. The CDR3 is 12 amino acids. From germline, CDR1 is SGHDT and CDR2 YYEEEE. In DNA, the CDR3 is TGTGCCAGCAGCGCCGGGACATTCCATTCTTTCTTT. This gives the protein CASSAGTFHSFF.

This chain joins TRBV27 and TRBJ2-7; no clear D. V was shortened by 6 bases and J by 2 bases, with 14 bases between the two germline ends. This CDR3 is 14 amino acids long. CDR1 and CDR2 from the germline V gene are MNHEY and SMNVEV (reference sequence). The CDR3 DNA sequence: TGTGCCAGCAGGACCCCCGCCTACCCCTACGAGCAGTACTTC. Translation gives CASRTPAYPYEQYF.